This record covers a single T cell receptor (beta chain). Antigen unknown. This specimen comes from a study of T cells after yellow fever vaccination. Study-level findings and limits: Clones from primary vaccination mostly reappeared after the booster (around 97% CD4, 88% CD8). Across the CD4 and CD8 compartments, a small share of clonotypes was present in both.

CDR1 and CDR2 from the germline V gene are SEHNR and FQNEAQ (reference sequence). Deletions cut 5 bases from V and 0 bases from J, with 17 bases between. The CDR3 contains 17 residues. As TCR cDNA was made by 5'RACE template switching, a universal primer site and UMIs were added. Using its own MiXCR run on the 5' RACE reads, TCRdb lists one record per CDR3 protein. This table holds under 600,000 distinct CDR3 sequences, less than 15% found once. The V and J genes are TRBV7-9 and TRBJ2-4, with D possibly being TRBD2 (6 bases). This TCR was sampled from a man in his thirties or forties who received the YFV17D yellow fever vaccine. The sequences come from PBMCs, collected on the day of the yellow fever booster vaccination. CDR3 sequence (DNA): TGTGCCAGCAGCCGATTCGGGGGTCAACTAGCCAAAAACATTCAGTACTTC. Its translation is CASSRFGGQLAKNIQYF.